The rows below give T cell receptor beta chains drawn from one sample of a study of PD-L1 blockade in urothelial cancer. Sequencing was performed with immunoSEQ multiplex PCR; in TCRdb, only in-frame clones are kept and a portion is missing. The profile covers about 32,000 clones, with about a third appearing a single time and just under 9% taken by the ten largest. The sequencing used tumor tissue, collected before atezolizumab (anti-PD-L1) treatment. The origin of the receptors is a man aged 60-69 years with urothelial cancer. Both conserved end residues are part of each CDR3. Each record gives: V gene, D gene, J gene, clone size, CDR3 protein, CDR3 DNA. A D gene is named only where the DNA matches it firmly. Where a row states a size, it is once, few, many or the class of an expanded clone; other rows omit it.

v_call: TRBV10-2; d_call: TRBD2; j_call: TRBJ2-7; clone_size: NA; cdr3_aa: CASSVPGLHIYEQYF; cdr3_nt: TGCGCCAGCAGTGTTCCGGGACTACACATCTACGAGCAGTACTTC
v_call: TRBV19; d_call: NA; j_call: TRBJ1-2; clone_size: NA; cdr3_aa: CASSRDIALYGYTF; cdr3_nt: TGTGCCAGTAGTAGGGACATCGCTTTGTATGGCTACACCTTC
v_call: TRBV11-3; d_call: TRBD1; j_call: TRBJ2-1; clone_size: few; cdr3_aa: CASSLAGGSMNEQFF; cdr3_nt: TGTGCCAGCAGCTTGGCAGGGGGCAGCATGAATGAGCAGTTCTTC
v_call: TRBV11-3; d_call: TRBD1; j_call: TRBJ2-7; clone_size: many; cdr3_aa: CASSLGFGQGHSYEQYF; cdr3_nt: TGTGCCAGCAGCTTGGGCTTCGGACAGGGGCACTCCTACGAGCAGTACTTC
v_call: TRBV7-1; d_call: TRBD2; j_call: TRBJ2-3; clone_size: few; cdr3_aa: CASSFSGGDDTQYF; cdr3_nt: TGTGCCAGCAGCTTTAGCGGGGGGGACGATACGCAGTATTTT
v_call: TRBV30; d_call: TRBD2; j_call: TRBJ2-1; clone_size: NA; cdr3_aa: CAWKGYGGFEQFF; cdr3_nt: TGTGCCTGGAAGGGGTACGGGGGGTTTGAGCAGTTCTTC
v_call: TRBV7-5; d_call: NA; j_call: TRBJ2-3; clone_size: few; cdr3_aa: CASSQRTWGADTQYF; cdr3_nt: TGTGCCAGCAGCCAACGGACTTGGGGGGCAGATACGCAGTATTTT
v_call: TRBV28; d_call: NA; j_call: TRBJ1-5; clone_size: NA; cdr3_aa: CASSLRVVRNQPQHF; cdr3_nt: TGTGCCAGCAGTTTACGGGTGGTTCGCAATCAGCCCCAGCATTTT
v_call: TRBV6-8; d_call: NA; j_call: TRBJ1-3; clone_size: few; cdr3_aa: CASSPKQVSSGNTIYF; cdr3_nt: TGTGCCAGCAGTCCTAAACAGGTATCCTCTGGAAACACCATATATTTT
v_call: TRBV1; d_call: NA; j_call: TRBJ1-6; clone_size: NA; cdr3_aa: CASSQVKSPNSPLHF; cdr3_nt: TGCGCCAGCAGCCAAGTTAAGTCCCCAAATTCACCCCTCCACTTT
v_call: TRBV15; d_call: NA; j_call: TRBJ1-3; clone_size: NA; cdr3_aa: CATSRDRVLGNTIYF; cdr3_nt: TGTGCCACCAGCAGAGATAGGGTACTTGGAAACACCATATATTTT
v_call: TRBV9; d_call: NA; j_call: TRBJ2-7; clone_size: NA; cdr3_aa: CANSVDLSTYEQYF; cdr3_nt: TGTGCCAACAGCGTAGACCTCTCCACCTACGAGCAGTACTTC
v_call: TRBV5-1; d_call: TRBD2; j_call: TRBJ2-1; clone_size: once; cdr3_aa: CASSLGSRKGGVYNEQFF; cdr3_nt: TGCGCCAGCAGCTTGGGGAGCCGGAAGGGAGGGGTCTACAATGAGCAGTTCTTC
v_call: TRBV9; d_call: TRBD1; j_call: TRBJ2-5; clone_size: medium-sized; cdr3_aa: CASSPTGDRVKTQYF; cdr3_nt: TGTGCCAGCAGCCCCACTGGTGACAGGGTAAAGACCCAGTACTTC
v_call: TRBV6-8; d_call: TRBD2; j_call: TRBJ2-1; clone_size: few; cdr3_aa: CAGSGGFYNEQFF; cdr3_nt: TGTGCCGGCAGCGGGGGGTTCTACAATGAGCAGTTCTTC
v_call: TRBV6-8; d_call: NA; j_call: TRBJ1-2; clone_size: few; cdr3_aa: CASSYSGPRGYTF; cdr3_nt: TGTGCCAGCAGTTACTCGGGACCAAGAGGCTACACCTTC
v_call: TRBV30; d_call: NA; j_call: TRBJ1-2; clone_size: NA; cdr3_aa: CAWSKQYGYTF; cdr3_nt: TGTGCCTGGAGTAAACAATATGGCTACACCTTC
v_call: TRBV19; d_call: NA; j_call: TRBJ1-1; clone_size: few; cdr3_aa: CASSMGGAGSLEAFF; cdr3_nt: TGTGCCAGTAGTATGGGGGGCGCCGGGTCCCTAGAAGCTTTCTTT